These 9 T cell receptor beta chains came from one sample sequenced in a study of blood T cell repertoires in COVID-19. The assay was immunoSEQ multiplex PCR, and TCRdb's table has in-frame clones only and misses some. This table has about half a million clones, 75% to 90% appearing once. Material for sequencing was peripheral blood. Every receptor here comes from a human donor in a cohort sampled during active COVID-19.

This clone was seen a single time. The chain recombines TRBV7-8 with TRBJ1-1; D remains unclear. This CDR3 region has 15 residues. CDR1 and CDR2 from the germline V gene are SGHVS and FQNEAQ. Trimming cost V 5 bases and J 7 bases, with 20 bases left between them. DNA for the CDR3: TGTGCCAGCAGCAAGTCCCCTGGGCACGGCAATGAAGCTTTCTTT. It specifies CASSKSPGHGNEAFF. Full variable domain (rest looked up from reference TRBV7-8 and TRBJ1-1): GAGVSQSPRYKVAKRGQDVALRCDPISGHVSLFWYQQALGQGPEFLTYFQNEAQLDKSGLPSDRFFAERPEGSVSTLKIQRTQQEDSAVYLCASSKSPGHGNEAFFGQGTRLTVV.

The chain links TRBV7-2 to TRBJ2-1; 11 nucleotides line up with TRBD2. The germline CDR1 and CDR2 sequences are SGHTA and FQGNSA. The CDR3 is 16 residues long. V gave up 2 bases and J gave up 4 bases; unmatched junction bases: 4. Written as DNA, the CDR3 is TGTGCCAGCAGCTTAACCGGGACTAGCGGTTACAATGAGCAGTTCTTC. Residues: CASSLTGTSGYNEQFF.

V and J are TRBV4-3 and TRBJ1-1, with unresolved D. Per germline, CDR1 LGHNA and CDR2 YSLEER. V gave up 4 bases and J gave up 6 bases, with 18 bases separating them. CDR3 length equals 15 residues. Written as DNA, the CDR3 is TGCGCCAGCAGCCCACTCGGGTCTCGTGGCGCTGAAGCTTTCTTT. Amino acid sequence: CASSPLGSRGAEAFF.

CDR3 loop: CASSPSGTGARGYTF. The CDR3 DNA reads as TGTGCCAGCAGCCCGTCCGGGACAGGGGCGAGAGGCTACACCTTC. V is TRBV7-3 and J is TRBJ1-2, with TRBD1 matching over 10 bases. Germline assignment: CDR1 SGHTA and CDR2 FQGTGA. V shed 5 bases and J 8 bases; nucleotides not matched to a gene: 11. This CDR3 spans 15 amino acids.

The rearrangement uses TRBV19 and TRBJ2-7; 11 bases are a match to TRBD2. V was clipped by 5 bases and J by 6 bases; unmatched bases: 6. The CDR3 runs to 14 residues. The germline V gene has CDR1 LNHDA and CDR2 SQIVND (reference sequence). This chain's CDR3 is CASSQTSGNFEQYF. The CDR3 nucleotides are TGTGCCAGTAGTCAGACTAGCGGGAATTTCGAGCAGTACTTC.

The gene calls are TRBV6-5 and TRBJ1-1; 8 bases align to TRBD1. Looked up from germline, CDR1 is MNHEY and CDR2 is SVGAGI. The trim removed 6 bases at V and 5 bases at J, leaving 8 bases unmatched. The CDR3 extends over 14 amino acids. CDR3 amino acids: CASSPNRGRTEAFF. CDR3 in DNA: TGTGCCAGCAGCCCCAACAGGGGGAGGACTGAAGCTTTCTTT.

In this sample, this clone turned up once. The V call is TRBV5-1, the J call TRBJ2-7; tentative D call: TRBD1 (5 bases). V was clipped by 3 bases and J by 0 bases, with 7 bases between them. CDR1 SGHRS and CDR2 YFSETQ come from the germline V gene. CDR3 length: 13 residues. CDR3 nucleotides: TGCGCCAGCAGCTCCAGGGTCTCCTACGAGCAGTACTTC. It encodes CASSSRVSYEQYF.

The V call is TRBV6-1, the J call TRBJ2-2; 7 positions agree with TRBD1. CDR3 size: 17 residues. V lost 4 bases and J lost 4; bases outside the gene matches: 12. CDR1 and CDR2 from the germline V gene are MNHNS and SASEGT. The CDR3 region has the DNA TGTGCCAGCAGTGCCCACCGACAGGGTGATGTCACCGGGGAGCTGTTTTTT. Amino acid sequence: CASSAHRQGDVTGELFF.

This clone was observed a handful of times. The V call is TRBV6-5, the J call TRBJ1-5, with D possibly matching TRBD1 (5 bases). V lost 0 bases and J lost 5, with 11 bases in between. Germline V gene lookup returns CDR1 MNHEY and CDR2 SVGAGI. CDR3 length: 15 amino acids. CDR3 nucleotides: TGTGCCAGCAGTTACTCGATCCAGGGTGATCAGCCCCAGCATTTT. Translating it yields CASSYSIQGDQPQHF.